The 26 T cell receptor beta chains in this list originate from one sample, sequenced in a study of blood T cell repertoires in COVID-19. Measured with immunoSEQ multiplex PCR; TCRdb has only the in-frame clones, and not every one. The sample yields some 210,000 clones, around 91% seen once. The material sequenced was peripheral blood. The receptors shown here come from a woman aged 35 to 49 with acute or convalescent COVID-19.

This clone was seen many times. The J gene is TRBJ1-2, the V gene TRBV19; tentatively, D is TRBD1 (6 bases). The germline gives CDR1 LNHDA, CDR2 SQIVND (reference sequence). Between the trimmed V and J ends, which lost 4 bases and 8 bases, there was a span of 17 bases. This CDR3 spans 14 amino acids. The CDR3 DNA follows: TGTGCCAGTAGTACACGGGGGGGGCCGGAGGGCTACACCTTC. Translating it yields CASSTRGGPEGYTF.

The chain's CDR3 is CASMAAYGYTF. DNA for the CDR3: TGTGCCAGTATGGCCGCCTATGGCTACACCTTC. The chain links TRBV6-5 to TRBJ1-2; no clear D gene. Trimming pared 9 bases from V and 4 bases from J, leaving 9 bases between. Germline values: CDR1 MNHEY, CDR2 SVGAGI. CDR3 length: 11 amino acids.

The chain uses TRBV7-2 and TRBJ1-2; unclear D gene. This CDR3 is built from 14 residues. The V gene's germline CDR1 is SGHTA and CDR2 FQGNSA. V was shortened by 5 bases and J by 9 bases, with 19 bases between the two germline ends. The CDR3 nucleotides are TGTGCCAGCAGCACCGCAGGCACCATCTCCAGCTACACCTTC. As protein: CASSTAGTISSYTF.

The chain uses TRBV7-9 and TRBJ2-3; 10 bases agree with TRBD2. Germline-derived CDR1 and CDR2 are SEHNR and FQNEAQ (reference sequence). Trimming cost V 6 bases and J 4 bases; bases outside gene matches: 10. There are 16 residues in the CDR3. This CDR3 is CASREGLARDSDTQYF. The CDR3 DNA sequence: TGTGCCAGCAGAGAGGGACTAGCGCGGGACTCAGATACGCAGTATTTT.

The genes are TRBV21-1 and TRBJ1-3; the D segment call TRBD1 is taken from the table without a DNA check. TRBV21-1 is classified as a pseudogene. The CDR3 runs 17 residues. CDR3 DNA sequence: TGTGCCAGCAGCACCACCGACAGAGCGAGCTCTGGAAACACCATATATTTT. Protein product: CASSTTDRASSGNTIYF.

This clone was observed a few times. The chain employs TRBV5-1 and TRBJ1-1; perhaps TRBD1 as D (5 bases). Between the trimmed V and J ends, which lost 5 bases and 8 bases, there was a span of 22 bases. There are 15 residues in the CDR3. CDR1 SGHRS and CDR2 YFSETQ come from the germline V gene. CDR3: CASREGFGPEKEAFF. CDR3 nucleotide sequence: TGCGCCAGCAGGGAGGGGTTTGGGCCGGAAAAGGAAGCTTTCTTT.

The rearrangement joins TRBV2 to TRBJ1-1; 7 bases fit TRBD1. Germline lookup yields CDR1 SNHLY and CDR2 FYNNEI. This CDR3 spans 19 amino acids. V was clipped by 1 base and J by 1 base; unmatched bases: 15. CDR3 sequence reads: CASSEGVGQGESENTEAFF. The CDR3 DNA reads as TGTGCCAGCAGTGAAGGGGTTGGGCAGGGGGAAAGCGAGAACACTGAAGCTTTCTTT.

This clone was recorded only once. The chain carries TRBV12-5 and TRBJ1-2; no clear D. The CDR3 consists of 10 residues. Trimming took 6 bases from V and 7 from J, leaving 6 bases between them. The germline V gene encodes CDR1 LGHNT and CDR2 FRNRAP. As DNA, the CDR3 is TGTGCTAGTGGGGGCAGTGGCTACACCTTC. Residues: CASGGSGYTF.

The V and J genes are TRBV3-1 (or the pseudogene TRBV3-2) and TRBJ1-2, with unresolved D. Germline V gives CDR1 LGHDT, CDR2 YNNKEL (reference sequence). Trimming removed 0 bases from V and 0 bases from J, with 14 bases in between. The CDR3 consists of 17 residues. The CDR3 sequence: CASSQDSMNSANYGYTF. In DNA, the CDR3 is TGTGCCAGCAGCCAAGATTCGATGAATTCAGCTAACTATGGCTACACCTTC.

This clone has a handful of counts. CDR3 bases: TGTGCCTGGAGCTTTACAGGGGGCGGTGGTGGAAACACCATATATTTT. Translation: CAWSFTGGGGGNTIYF. The genes are TRBV30 and TRBJ1-3, with 9 bases that match TRBD1. The V gene's germline CDR1 is GTSNPN and CDR2 SVGIG (reference sequence). The CDR3 is 16 residues long. V lost 3 bases to trimming and J lost 3 bases; unmatched junction nucleotides: 9.

The CDR3 DNA follows: TGTGCCAGCTCACCTCGGGAGAACACTGAAGCTTTCTTT. Amino acid sequence: CASSPRENTEAFF. V gene TRBV18 combines with J gene TRBJ1-1; D remains unclear. With 3 bases removed from V and 1 base from J, the gap between germline ends came to 6 bases. The CDR3 is 13 amino acids. CDR1 is KGHSH and CDR2 is LQKENI in the germline V gene.

This clone was observed a single time. This chain connects TRBV5-6 to TRBJ1-2; 7 bases map to TRBD1. Germline-derived CDR1 and CDR2 are SGHDT and YYEEEE. The CDR3 is 14 residues long. V trimming: 2 bases; J trimming: 7 bases; junction bases outside the gene matches: 8. CDR3 sequence: CASSLGTGALGYTF. The CDR3 region has the DNA TGTGCCAGCAGCTTAGGAACAGGGGCTCTTGGCTACACCTTC.

This chain connects TRBV7-2 to TRBJ2-2; 14 bases align to TRBD2. The CDR3 loop spans 18 amino acids. The ends lost 5 bases at V and 5 bases at J; junction bases unmatched: 10. Germline V lookup: CDR1 SGHTA, CDR2 FQGNSA. CDR3 in DNA: TGTGCCAGCAGCGATAGACTAGCGGGGGGGCCGCGGACCGGGGAGCTGTTTTTT. Its protein is CASSDRLAGGPRTGELFF.

This clone was picked up one time. The CDR3 coding sequence is TGTGCCAGCACCCCGGGACTAACCCAAGAGACCCAGTACTTC. Residues: CASTPGLTQETQYF. The chain has TRBV6-2 or TRBV6-3 and TRBJ2-5, with TRBD2 identical over 7 bases. This CDR3 comprises 14 residues. Germline V CDR1 and CDR2: MNHEY, SVGEGT. V lost 7 bases and J lost 1; bases outside the gene matches: 6.

The count of this clone is one. This rearrangement joins TRBV5-1 to TRBJ2-2; possibly TRBD1 for D (5 bases). In germline, CDR1 is SGHRS, CDR2 YFSETQ. The CDR3 is 13 amino acids. Trimming shortened V by 5 bases and J by 5 bases, and 10 bases separated the two germline ends. The CDR3 loop reads CASRETVTGELFF. The CDR3, as DNA: TGCGCCAGCAGGGAGACAGTTACCGGGGAGCTGTTTTTT.

The gene calls are TRBV7-9 and TRBJ1-4; 8 bases are shared with TRBD1. Trimming cost V 3 bases and J 8 bases; bases outside gene matches: 5. CDR3 size: 14 residues. CDR1 and CDR2 from the germline V gene are SEHNR and FQNEAQ (reference sequence). The CDR3 spells CASSFGQGREKLFF. The CDR3 bases are TGTGCCAGCAGCTTCGGACAGGGCCGAGAAAAACTGTTTTTT.

The V gene is TRBV3-1 (or the pseudogene TRBV3-2), the J gene TRBJ1-2; TRBD1 might be the D (6 bases). Germline V lookup: CDR1 LGHDT, CDR2 YNNKEL (reference sequence). This CDR3 spans 11 amino acids. V dropped 4 bases and J dropped 6 bases, with 6 bases sitting between them. As DNA, the CDR3 is TGTGCCAGCAGCCGGGGGCATGGCTACACCTTC. Translating it yields CASSRGHGYTF.

J is TRBJ2-3 and V is TRBV18; the D is unclear. CDR3 length: 12 amino acids. Germline assignment: CDR1 KGHSH and CDR2 LQKENI. Trimming cost V 6 bases and J 6 bases, with 10 bases left between them. CDR3 nucleotides: TGTGCCAGCTCCCGTATCTCGGATACGCAGTATTTT. This gives the protein CASSRISDTQYF.

The J gene is TRBJ1-6, the V gene TRBV5-1; possible D gene TRBD1, 6 bases. V was clipped by 3 bases and J by 9 bases, with 7 bases between them. The CDR3 runs to 12 residues. Germline V gives CDR1 SGHRS, CDR2 YFSETQ. The CDR3 coding sequence is TGCGCCAGCAGCTCACAGGGTTCACCCCTCCACTTT. Translation: CASSSQGSPLHF. Variable domain in full (rest from reference TRBV5-1 and TRBJ1-6): KAGVTQTPRYLIKTRGQQVTLSCSPISGHRSVSWYQQTPGQGLQFLFEYFSETQRNKGNFPGRFSGRQFSNSRSEMNVSTLELGDSALYLCASSSQGSPLHFGNGTRLTVT.

The rearrangement links TRBV5-1 to TRBJ1-1; D is uncertain. This CDR3 comprises 13 residues. The germline CDR1 and CDR2 sequences are SGHRS and YFSETQ. V was clipped by 4 bases and J by 1 base, with 8 bases between them. Here the CDR3 reads CASSTDKNTEAFF. The DNA for the CDR3 is TGCGCCAGCAGCACAGACAAGAACACTGAAGCTTTCTTT.

The chain carries TRBV7-6 and TRBJ1-4, with 8 nucleotides matching TRBD1. Germline V gene sequence: CDR1 SGHVS, CDR2 FNYEAQ. J lost 8 bases, V lost 6 bases, and 17 bases had no gene match. CDR3 size: 17 residues. Here the CDR3 DNA reads TGTGCCAGCAGTCCGCGGGGCAGGGGGCGTCTAGAGGAAAAACTGTTTTTT. Protein: CASSPRGRGRLEEKLFF.

This clone was observed a single time. This chain joins TRBV25-1 and TRBJ1-1; unclear D gene. The CDR3 is made up of 15 amino acids. Germline CDR1 reads MGHDK; CDR2 reads SYGVNS. V shed 2 bases and J shed 4 bases, with 14 bases lying between them. CDR3 nucleotides: TGTGCCAGCAGTGAACAAGGTGACCGGGGCACTGAAGCTTTCTTT. It encodes CASSEQGDRGTEAFF.

This chain joins TRBV19 and TRBJ1-2; D gene uncertain. This CDR3 is built from 14 residues. V was shortened by 5 bases and J by 4 bases, with 14 bases between the two germline ends. Germline CDR1 is LNHDA and CDR2 is SQIVND (reference sequence). CDR3 in amino acids: CASSPTRASYGYTF. Written as DNA, the CDR3 is TGTGCCAGTAGTCCCACAAGAGCGAGCTATGGCTACACCTTC.

The gene calls are TRBV28 and TRBJ1-3; D may be TRBD1 (5 bases). The CDR3 is made up of 14 amino acids. Trimming took 6 bases from V and 2 from J, leaving 11 bases between them. In germline, CDR1 is MDHEN, CDR2 SYDVKM. The CDR3 loop is CASSEAGAGNTIYF. Written as DNA, the CDR3 is TGTGCCAGCAGCGAAGCGGGGGCTGGAAACACCATATATTTT. Filled out from reference TRBV28 and TRBJ1-3, the complete variable domain reads DVKVTQSSRYLVKRTGEKVFLECVQDMDHENMFWYRQDPGLGLRLIYFSYDVKMKEKGDIPEGYSVSREKKERFSLILESASTNQTSMYLCASSEAGAGNTIYFGEGSWLTVV.

The chain joins TRBV29-1 to TRBJ1-2; perhaps TRBD1 as D (5 bases). The germline CDR1 and CDR2 sequences are SQVTM and ANQGSEA. Trimming pared 7 bases from V and 0 bases from J, leaving 12 bases between. The CDR3 runs 13 residues. The CDR3 sequence is CSAQGASNYGYTF. DNA for the CDR3: TGCAGCGCCCAAGGGGCTTCTAACTATGGCTACACCTTC.

The J gene is TRBJ1-5, the V gene TRBV9; maybe TRBD1 (5 bases). Deletions cut 4 bases from V and 0 bases from J, with 8 bases between. The CDR3 is 14 residues long. Germline-derived CDR1 and CDR2 are SGDLS and YYNGEE. The CDR3 is CASSPGVSNQPQHF. The CDR3 DNA reads TGTGCCAGCAGCCCGGGGGTTAGCAATCAGCCCCAGCATTTT.